Below, 28 T cell receptor beta chains from the same sample are listed, as sequenced in a study of T cells after yellow fever vaccination. One entry per CDR3 protein, called by TCRdb with MiXCR from the 5' RACE reads. The sample shows about 220,000 distinct CDR3 sequences, about 3% of them seen only once. The source material was CD4+ T cells sorted from PBMCs, sampled 10 days after the yellow fever booster vaccination. The receptors derive from a man between 18 and 35 years old who received the YFV17D yellow fever vaccine.

Notes on this clonotype: Compared with germline, one end of the junction differs, possibly owing to a read error. The CDR3 loop is CTSSFTQRDNEQYF. For the CDR3, the DNA is TGCACCAGCAGTTTTACTCAACGGGACAACGAGCAGTACTTC. The gene calls are TRBV27 and TRBJ2-7, with a possible D match to TRBD1 (6 bases). CDR1 and CDR2 from the germline V gene are MNHEY and SMNVEV (reference sequence). The CDR3 totals 14 residues.

This clonotype came up once. This clone may be a read error of a much larger clone one base away. The chain has TRBV5-1 and TRBJ1-1; D unclear. Trimming stripped 2 bases from V and 7 bases from J, with 15 bases between. CDR3 length: 14 residues. The germline gives CDR1 SGHRS, CDR2 YFSETQ. CDR3 residues: CASSFGEIRNEAFF. CDR3 bases: TGCGCCAGCAGCTTCGGGGAGATCCGAAATGAAGCTTTCTTT.

J is TRBJ2-5 and V is TRBV7-2; perhaps TRBD1 as D (6 bases). Germline assignment: CDR1 SGHTA and CDR2 FQGNSA. CDR3 length equals 14 residues. Trimming took 4 bases from V and 5 from J, leaving 14 bases between them. CDR3 bases: TGTGCCAGCAGCTCGGACAGCGTCTGGGAGACCCAGTACTTC. It is translated as CASSSDSVWETQYF. The entire variable domain, with the rest obtained from reference TRBV7-2 and TRBJ2-5, is as follows: GAGVSQSPSNKVTEKGKDVELRCDPISGHTALYWYRQSLGQGLEFLIYFQGNSAPDKSGLPSDRFSAERTGGSVSTLTIQRTQQEDSAVYLCASSSDSVWETQYFGPGTRLLVL.

The genes are TRBV7-9 and TRBJ1-5, with a possible D match to TRBD1 (5 bases). This CDR3 spans 14 amino acids. Trimming shortened V by 3 bases and J by 3 bases, and 9 bases separated the two germline ends. Germline assignment: CDR1 SEHNR and CDR2 FQNEAQ (reference sequence). CDR3: CASSLQGDNQPQHF. The CDR3 DNA sequence: TGTGCCAGCAGCTTGCAGGGTGACAATCAGCCCCAGCATTTT.

Many counts were recorded for this clonotype. The chain recombines TRBV25-1 with TRBJ2-7; a weak D match, TRBD1 (5 bases). CDR3 length equals 14 residues. In germline, CDR1 is MGHDK, CDR2 SYGVNS. The germline V and J ends were trimmed by 1 base and 2 bases, with 9 bases remaining between them. The CDR3 spells CASSEWGRTYEQYF. The CDR3 nucleotides read TGTGCCAGCAGTGAATGGGGCAGGACCTACGAGCAGTACTTC.

This clonotype was detected ten times or more. The chain is built from TRBV6-5 and TRBJ1-2; tentative D call: TRBD1 (5 bases). The germline CDR1 and CDR2 sequences are MNHEY and SVGAGI. The CDR3 sequence is 14 residues long. V was pared by 5 bases and J by 8 bases, with 18 bases between. The CDR3 protein is CASSPNAGRAGYTF. The CDR3 bases are TGTGCCAGCAGTCCTAACGCGGGGCGTGCCGGCTACACCTTC.

The CDR3 nucleotides read TGTGCCAGCAGCCCTGTTTTGGGCAATGAGCAGTTCTTC. Translation gives CASSPVLGNEQFF. The V call is TRBV7-9, the J call TRBJ2-1; D not certain. The V gene's germline CDR1 is SEHNR and CDR2 FQNEAQ (reference sequence). CDR3 length: 13 amino acids. Trimming took off 5 bases at V and 6 bases at J, with 11 bases between the two ends.

J is TRBJ2-3 and V is TRBV4-3; 8 nucleotides agree with TRBD2. V was clipped by 0 bases and J by 0 bases; unmatched bases: 5. The CDR3 totals 17 residues. Germline values: CDR1 LGHNA, CDR2 YSLEER. The CDR3 DNA sequence: TGCGCCAGCAGCCAAGAAGCGGCGGGGGGAAGCACAGATACGCAGTATTTT. Its protein product is CASSQEAAGGSTDTQYF.

The chain is built from TRBV18 and TRBJ2-7, with D tentatively TRBD1 (5 bases). The CDR3 has 16 amino acids. In germline, CDR1 is KGHSH, CDR2 LQKENI. The ends were cut back, 3 bases at V and 1 base at J, with 16 bases in the middle. The CDR3 is CASSPYSQGYSYEQYF. CDR3 DNA sequence: TGTGCCAGCTCACCGTACTCGCAGGGCTATTCCTACGAGCAGTACTTC. The whole variable domain, filled in from reference TRBV18 and TRBJ2-7, reads NAGVMQNPRHLVRRRGQEARLRCSPMKGHSHVYWYRQLPEEGLKFMVYLQKENIIDESGMPKERFSAEFPKEGPSILRIQQVVRGDSAAYFCASSPYSQGYSYEQYFGPGTRLTVT.

In this sample, this clonotype turned up many times. This clone may be a read error of a much larger clone one base away. V gene TRBV7-3 combines with J gene TRBJ2-5; 7 bases are a match to TRBD2. This CDR3 is 13 amino acids long. CDR1 is SGHTA, CDR2 FQGTGA, per germline. J gave up 2 bases and V 4 bases, and 1 base lay outside the gene matches. The CDR3 bases are TGTGCCAGCAGCTCAGCGGGGCAAGAGACCCAGTACTTC. Translation: CASSSAGQETQYF. The whole variable domain, remainder taken from reference TRBV7-3 and TRBJ2-5, is GAGVSQTPSNKVTEKGKYVELRCDPISGHTALYWYRQSLGQGPEFLIYFQGTGAADDSGLPNDRFFAVRPEGSVSTLKIQRTERGDSAVYLCASSSAGQETQYFGPGTRLLVL.

In this sample, this clonotype turned up many times. The J gene is TRBJ2-7, the V gene TRBV28; a possible D gene is TRBD2 (5 bases). Germline V gives CDR1 MDHEN, CDR2 SYDVKM. The V end was cut by 5 bases, the J end by 4 bases, with 9 bases between. This CDR3 comprises 12 residues. The DNA for the CDR3 is TGTGCCAGCAGTACTAGAGCGTACGAGCAGTACGTC. Its protein is CASSTRAYEQYV.

This clonotype showed up many times. This rearrangement joins TRBV7-9 to TRBJ1-3; D is unresolved. The ends were cut back, 5 bases at V and 0 bases at J, with 11 bases in the middle. CDR3 length: 15 residues. CDR1 is SEHNR and CDR2 is FQNEAQ in the germline V gene (reference sequence). CDR3 coding DNA: TGTGCCAGCAGCCGAGGGTTAAACTCTGGAAACACCATATATTTT. It codes for CASSRGLNSGNTIYF. Full variable domain (missing parts from reference TRBV7-9 and TRBJ1-3): DTGVSQNPRHKITKRGQNVTFRCDPISEHNRLYWYRQTLGQGPEFLTYFQNEAQLEKSRLLSDRFSAERPKGSFSTLEIQRTEQGDSAMYLCASSRGLNSGNTIYFGEGSWLTVV.

This clonotype was recorded many times. The V and J genes are TRBV29-1 and TRBJ1-1, with D possibly matching TRBD1 (6 bases). The CDR3 contains 14 residues. CDR1 SQVTM and CDR2 ANQGSEA come from the germline V gene. V lost 6 bases and J 5 bases, leaving 19 bases between the germline ends. Here the CDR3 DNA reads TGCAGCGTCGACAGGACATACCCGGGAACTGAAGCTTTCTTT. This sequence encodes CSVDRTYPGTEAFF.

This clonotype was seen a few times. The chain couples TRBV28 to TRBJ2-7, with D perhaps being TRBD1 or TRBD2 (5 bases each). CDR1 is MDHEN, CDR2 SYDVKM, per germline. V lost 7 bases to trimming and J lost 4 bases, with 17 bases between them. The CDR3 has 14 amino acids. The chain's CDR3 is CASKVARGIYEQYV. CDR3 in DNA: TGTGCCAGCAAAGTAGCGAGGGGAATATACGAGCAGTACGTC.

Ten or more counts support this clonotype. The chain has TRBV5-4 and TRBJ1-1; D might be TRBD1 (6 bases). The germline CDR1 and CDR2 sequences are SGHNT and YYREEE (reference sequence). V was trimmed by 4 bases and J by 0 bases, leaving 16 bases between them. The CDR3 consists of 16 residues. The CDR3 DNA follows: TGTGCCAGCAGCCCTGGGGGGGCCGCGATGAACACTGAAGCTTTCTTT. Its translation is CASSPGGAAMNTEAFF.

The sample holds a few counts of this clonotype. The V call is TRBV3-1, the J call TRBJ1-6; perhaps TRBD1 as D (5 bases). CDR1 and CDR2 from the germline V gene are LGHDT and YNNKEL (reference sequence). With 7 bases removed from V and 7 bases from J, the gap between germline ends came to 14 bases. The CDR3 has 14 amino acids. CDR3 DNA: TGTGCCAGCACCTCGGGGGGGGGAAATTCACCCCTCCACTTT. It specifies CASTSGGGNSPLHF.

As concerns this clonotype: A junction boundary mismatches the germline segment, possibly from a read error. DNA for the CDR3: TGCAGTGCTAGGTCCGGGAGTCCTCAAGAGAGCCAGTACTTC. It is translated as CSARSGSPQESQYF. The rearrangement links TRBV20-1 to TRBJ2-5, with a weak D call TRBD2 (6 bases). This CDR3 has 14 amino acids. The germline CDR1 and CDR2 sequences are DFQATT and SNEGSKA (reference sequence).

This clonotype was seen ten or more times. This chain uses TRBV9 with TRBJ2-1; D is undetermined. The length of the CDR3 is 14 residues. Trimming took 1 base from V and 4 from J, leaving 9 bases between them. CDR1 is SGDLS, CDR2 YYNGEE, per germline. The CDR3 DNA reads TGTGCCAGCAGCGTAAATACCAATTACAATGAGCAGTTCTTC. The encoded protein is CASSVNTNYNEQFF.

This clonotype was seen many times. This rearrangement joins TRBV7-2 to TRBJ2-1; 10 positions agree with TRBD2. Germline V gene sequence: CDR1 SGHTA, CDR2 FQGNSA. The CDR3 totals 14 residues. V shed 9 bases and J 5 bases; nucleotides not matched to a gene: 7. CDR3 coding DNA: TGTGCCAGTAAGCGGGGGGGCCAAGACAATGAGCAGTTCTTC. Amino acid sequence: CASKRGGQDNEQFF.

The chain couples TRBV12-3 or TRBV12-4 to TRBJ2-6; D is possibly TRBD1 or TRBD2 (6 bases each). V was trimmed by 6 bases and J by 1 base, leaving 19 bases between them. This CDR3 spans 18 amino acids. The CDR3 DNA is TGTGCCAGCAGCCAATGGGGGGCAGTTGTGTCTGGGGCCAACGTCCTGACTTTC. Its translation is CASSQWGAVVSGANVLTF.

The chain joins TRBV5-4 to TRBJ2-3, with 7 bases aligning to TRBD1. Germline V gene sequence: CDR1 SGHNT, CDR2 YYREEE (reference sequence). The CDR3 is 15 residues long. V dropped 5 bases and J dropped 2; count of bases not matched to a gene: 8. The CDR3 reads CASRPGQANTDTQYF. DNA of the CDR3: TGTGCCAGCAGACCTGGACAGGCCAACACAGATACGCAGTATTTT.

The chain employs TRBV24-1 and TRBJ1-6; possibly TRBD1 for D (6 bases). This CDR3 region has 13 residues. V was cut by 5 bases and J by 10 bases, with 11 bases left in between. In germline, CDR1 is KGHDR, CDR2 SFDVKD. CDR3 region: CATSARDKSPLHF. CDR3 sequence (DNA): TGTGCCACCAGTGCCCGGGACAAATCACCCCTCCACTTT.

The V gene is TRBV30, the J gene TRBJ2-3; 7 bases fit TRBD1. V lost 3 bases to trimming and J lost 2 bases; unmatched junction nucleotides: 17. Looked up from germline, CDR1 is GTSNPN and CDR2 is SVGIG (reference sequence). CDR3 length: 18 residues. The CDR3 nucleotides are TGTGCCTGGAGAAACGGACAGGCCTGGGCCTCCGTCACAGATACGCAGTATTTT. Protein product: CAWRNGQAWASVTDTQYF.

This clonotype was seen many times. The CDR3 sequence: CASSLGVDRGGETQYF. DNA of the CDR3: TGCGCCAGCAGCCTGGGTGTCGACAGGGGTGGAGAGACCCAGTACTTC. V usage is TRBV5-1 and J usage is TRBJ2-5, with 8 bases fitting TRBD1. Germline-derived CDR1 and CDR2 are SGHRS and YFSETQ. The CDR3 covers 16 residues. Germline trimming cut 4 bases from V and 4 bases from J; bases unmatched to any gene: 12.

This clonotype was recorded a few times. The rearrangement joins TRBV18 to TRBJ1-1; D is perhaps TRBD1 (6 bases). Trimming pared 1 base from V and 4 bases from J, leaving 19 bases between. Germline values: CDR1 KGHSH, CDR2 LQKENI. The CDR3 length is 17 residues. CDR3 sequence: CASSPRSRGASGTEAFF. DNA for the CDR3: TGTGCCAGCTCACCACGAAGCCGGGGGGCGAGCGGCACTGAAGCTTTCTTT.

The CDR3 spells CASSGGQLETQYF. In DNA form, the CDR3 reads TGTGCCAGCAGTGGGGGACAGTTGGAGACCCAGTACTTC. V gene TRBV6-5 combines with J gene TRBJ2-5; 7 nucleotides align to TRBD1. With V trimmed by 5 bases and J by 5 bases, 5 bases remained unmatched. This CDR3 has 13 residues. CDR1 MNHEY and CDR2 SVGAGI come from the germline V gene.

There are many counts of this clonotype. The rearrangement joins TRBV5-5 to TRBJ2-3, with 7 bases identical to TRBD2. Trimming cost V 0 bases and J 4 bases; bases outside gene matches: 5. CDR1 and CDR2 (germline): SGHKS, YYEKEE (reference sequence). The CDR3 runs 15 residues. CDR3 in amino acids: CASSLGEGSPDTQYF. The CDR3 DNA follows: TGTGCCAGCAGCTTGGGGGAGGGTAGTCCAGATACGCAGTATTTT. Drawing the rest from reference TRBV5-5 and TRBJ2-3, the complete variable domain is DAGVTQSPTHLIKTRGQQVTLRCSPISGHKSVSWYQQVLGQGPQFIFQYYEKEERGRGNFPDRFSARQFPNYSSELNVNALLLGDSALYLCASSLGEGSPDTQYFGPGTRLTVL.

This clonotype was detected many times. The CDR3: CASSPRDFLNEQFF. The CDR3 DNA follows: TGTGCCAGCAGCCCTAGGGACTTTCTTAATGAGCAGTTCTTC. The J gene is TRBJ2-1, the V gene TRBV12-3 or TRBV12-4; weak D call: TRBD2 (6 bases). The V gene lost 6 bases and the J gene lost 7 bases, with 16 bases spanning the gap. CDR3 size: 14 residues.